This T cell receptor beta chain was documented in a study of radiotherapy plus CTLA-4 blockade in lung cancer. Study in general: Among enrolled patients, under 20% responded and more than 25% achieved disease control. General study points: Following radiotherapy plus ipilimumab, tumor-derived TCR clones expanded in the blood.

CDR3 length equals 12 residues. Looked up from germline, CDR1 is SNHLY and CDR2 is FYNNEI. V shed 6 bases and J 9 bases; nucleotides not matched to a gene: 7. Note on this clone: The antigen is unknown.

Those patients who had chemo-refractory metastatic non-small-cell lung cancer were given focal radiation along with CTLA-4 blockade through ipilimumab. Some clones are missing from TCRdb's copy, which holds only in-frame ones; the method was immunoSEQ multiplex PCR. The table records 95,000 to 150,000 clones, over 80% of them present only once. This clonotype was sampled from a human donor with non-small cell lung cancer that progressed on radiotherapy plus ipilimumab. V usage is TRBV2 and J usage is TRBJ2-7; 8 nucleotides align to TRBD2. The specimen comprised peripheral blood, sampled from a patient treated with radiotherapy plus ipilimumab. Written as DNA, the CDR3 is TGTGCCAGCAGGCGGTCTAGCGGGCTGCAGTACTTC. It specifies CASRRSSGLQYF.